This T cell receptor beta chain was sequenced during a study of OX40 agonist ivuxolimab in advanced cancers. Background on the study: Partial responses, seen in three patients, involved one hepatocellular carcinoma and two cutaneous melanomas.

Clones were sequenced by immunoSEQ multiplex PCR, and TCRdb holds only the in-frame ones, with some missing. The sample has 100,000 or so clones; about 96% are singletons. This CDR3 spans 13 amino acids. V lost 2 bases to trimming and J lost 1 base, with 3 bases between them. In germline, CDR1 is MGHRA, CDR2 YSYEKL. Worth noting for this clone: Its target is unknown.

Study conclusions and caveats: Partly responding patients at 0.1-3.0 mg/kg showed some of the smallest clonal expansion.

The chain carries TRBV4-1 and TRBJ1-5; no reliable D call. The TCR sequence derives from an adult with an advanced solid tumor such as melanoma, head and neck, liver or kidney cancer. Sequenced here: CD4+ or CD8+ T cells sorted from blood, sampled in a trial of the OX40 agonist ivuxolimab. CDR3 bases: TGCGCCAGCAGCCAACCCAGCAATCAGCCCCAGCATTTT. Its protein is CASSQPSNQPQHF.